This T cell receptor (beta chain) was found in a study of untreated major depressive disorder. V was clipped by 5 bases and J by 4 bases, with 6 bases between them. This CDR3 spans 12 amino acids. Germline CDR1 reads SNHLY; CDR2 reads FYNNEI. As concerns this clone: Its antigen remains unidentified.

General study results and limits: Compared with controls, depressed patients showed more TRBV05-01 (Vbeta 5.1) usage in CD4+ T cells. A comparatively small sample limits the generalizability of these findings.

Patients had moderate to severe depression. Thawed PBMCs underwent magnetic negative selection for CD4+ T cells. TCRdb's copy holds only in-frame clones and misses some; the assay was immunoSEQ multiplex PCR. The sample has roughly 14,000 clones, approximately 90% seen once. The chain is built from TRBV2 and TRBJ2-1; D is possibly TRBD2 (6 bases). Input material: CD4+ T cells from PBMCs. The sequence came from a woman aged 25 to 39 with major depressive disorder. The chain's CDR3 is CASSREYNEQFF. In DNA, the CDR3 is TGTGCCAGCAGTCGGGAGTACAATGAGCAGTTCTTC. The variable domain in full, with the rest retrieved from reference TRBV2 and TRBJ2-1, is EPEVTQTPSHQVTQMGQEVILRCVPISNHLYFYWYRQILGQKVEFLVSFYNNEISEKSEIFDDQFSVERPDGSNFTLKIRSTKLEDSAMYFCASSREYNEQFFGPGTRLTVL.